This entry features one T cell receptor (beta chain) sequence. Which antigen it targets is not known. It has no much larger one-base neighbor in the sample; base qualities were not kept. Libraries came from PCR. Sequencer: Illumina HiSeq 2500. Molecular barcoding was employed in the preparation of TCR libraries, with unique molecular identifiers being used to normalize TCRbeta repertoire quantification. TCRdb handled the public reads itself, with Q25 trimming in fastp and clone calling in MiXCR, and kept productive beta chains. For every CDR3 protein sequence, its rows merge into one entry that carries the most common genes and DNA. The sample data list 240,000 or so distinct CDR3 sequences, and about 12% of these were observed just once. Clones ranked in the top ten supply around 3% of the sample. Unmatched junction bases come to 18, with V trimmed by 6 bases and J by 8 bases. Via the germline V gene, CDR1 is SGHVS and CDR2 FQNEAQ. Its CDR3 holds 17 amino acids, cysteine through phenylalanine. The read is trimmed to its CDR3 DNA, 51 bases read in frame from base 1.

The sample belongs to a study of T-cell reconstitution after alpha-beta-depleted transplantation in children (TCRdb year 2016). About the full investigation: The study quantitatively tracked T-cell immune reconstitution after TCRalphabeta/CD19-depleted allogeneic hematopoietic cell transplantation in children using TCR repertoire profiling.

The sample was PBMCs from the stem cell graft donor, taken from the stem cell graft. The TCR sequence derives from a human donor who donated a stem cell graft to a child with acute lymphoblastic leukemia. The rearrangement combines TRBV7-8 with TRBJ2-1; 8 bases in the junction line up with TRBD2. The CDR3 reads as follows: CASRGAGASGFLDEQFF. The nucleotide sequence is given as TGTGCCAGCAGGGGAGCGGGGGCTAGCGGGTTTTTAGATGAGCAGTTCTTC.